This paragraph covers one T cell receptor (beta chain) sequence. This sample was included in a study of cytomegalovirus exposure and HLA in healthy donors. Sequenced by immunoSEQ multiplex PCR; TCRdb stores in-frame clones only, minus some. This sample has a few hundred thousand clones, with roughly 87% found just once. The CDR3 loop spans 17 amino acids. CDR1 and CDR2 (germline): SQVTM, ANQGSEA. J gave up 1 base and V 6 bases, and 15 bases lay outside the gene matches. This TCR was sampled from a young man in good health and CMV-seronegative. The chain uses TRBV29-1 and TRBJ2-3; 8 nucleotides line up with TRBD1. Sequencing was performed on PBMCs. CDR3 loop: CSVDRGQSHSGTDTQYF. CDR3 sequence (DNA): TGCAGCGTAGACAGGGGTCAATCCCATTCTGGCACAGATACGCAGTATTTT.